This TCR beta chain was captured in a study of cytomegalovirus exposure and HLA in healthy donors (dated by TCRdb to the late 2010s). Looking at the study overall: According to a later analysis, the 120 validation repertoires were produced on the same platform as the 700 or so repertoires of the first cohort. The study was designed to test whether signatures of past pathogen exposure could be identified by cataloging public T cell receptors. Besides the first cohort of 666 subjects, a separate validation cohort made up of about 120 different subjects was used. High-throughput TCR immunosequencing, statistical association of individual TCRs with disease status, and machine learning were combined to predict cytomegalovirus infection status.

The library was obtained by the immunoSEQ multiplex PCR assay. The authors' pipeline ran thus. A statistical classification framework was built to diagnose cytomegalovirus status from the catalog of TCR beta chain sequences. TCRdb mirrors the immuneACCESS table, restricted to in-frame sequences. Some clones are absent from its copies; in checked studies, under half trace to an unresolved V gene, and the reason for the others is unknown. V and J calls and clone size follow that table, whereas D and trimming were derived from the DNA. Counted in this sample were some 140,000 clones; approximately 87% of them appeared once. The top ten clones comprise roughly 3% of the sample. Measured from the cysteine to the phenylalanine, the CDR3 is 14 residues long. Only the CDR3 DNA stays, 42 bases, in frame from base 1. CDR1 is given as SGHDN and CDR2 as FVKESK, both from the germline V gene. V is pared back by 2 bases and J by 8 bases, with 14 bases lying between the germline termini.

Separate from the approximately 670-subject first cohort, the validation cohort of around 130 subjects was the group to which the donors belonged. Remarks on this clone: Its antigen is currently not known. Base qualities are missing; no much larger clone stands one base away.

The full study reports these points: The study listed 150 to 200 TCR beta chains as associated with cytomegalovirus. The classifier was reported to diagnose cytomegalovirus status with high specificity and sensitivity in both the original cohort and the validation cohort. The validation cohort had no HLA typing available for a later analysis, so co-occurrence within that cohort was assessed over all 110 or so repertoires. The authors suggested that the approach could potentially be generalized to other disease states and immunological phenotypes. A later analysis found that TCRs clustered in the first cohort also tended to co-occur in the roughly 120 validation repertoires, with 94% of cluster scores above 0. In vitro tests confirmed that three of the cytomegalovirus-associated TCR beta chains recognize cytomegalovirus antigens. While some public TCRs were present in many individuals, most TCR sequences turned up only very rarely across donors.

Sequencing used PBMCs. This receptor was identified in a man younger than 35 in good health and CMV-seronegative. The chain is made from TRBV14 and TRBJ2-3; 6 matching bases give a weak D call of TRBD2. The base sequence is TGTGCCAGCAGCCAATCGATGGGACTCGGTACGCAGTATTTT. Protein translation: CASSQSMGLGTQYF.